This T cell receptor (beta chain) was recorded in a study of early T cells in non-severe SARS-CoV-2 infection. Study-level information: The input, bulk RNA from unsorted whole blood, was sequenced, and chains were unpaired.

This clonotype occurred many times. Its antigen is not identified. Findings and limits, study-wide: Comparison of clonotypes with VDJdb favored anti-spike CD8 responses while missing private and CD4 specificities.

Individual cDNA molecules received unique molecular identifiers. TCRdb reprocessed the 5' RACE reads via MiXCR and lists one record per CDR3 protein. In the table there are about 40,000 distinct CDR3 sequences, over 4% of which are singletons. The source is an adult who was a healthcare worker with PCR-confirmed SARS-CoV-2 infection or an uninfected control (not recorded which). The sample taken for sequencing was whole blood.

The CDR3 loop reads CASSEAGTRAPLHF. The CDR3 DNA is TGTGCCAGCAGTGAAGCCGGAACCAGGGCACCCCTCCACTTT. The chain employs TRBV2 and TRBJ1-6, with a possible D match to TRBD1 (5 bases). The CDR3 sequence is 14 residues long. V lost 0 bases and J 11 bases, leaving 11 bases between the germline ends. Germline loops: CDR1 SNHLY, CDR2 FYNNEI.